Following are 10 T cell receptor beta chains from one sample sequenced in a study of preoperative IRX-2 immunotherapy in early breast cancer. Noted treatment: preoperative locoregional IRX-2 cytokine immunotherapy. The data were produced by immunoSEQ multiplex PCR, yet TCRdb's version contains in-frame clones alone and is incomplete. The data contain roughly 4,900 clones, almost 75% of them singletons. The sequencing here drew on tumor tissue, taken before IRX-2 immunotherapy. The receptors come from a human donor with breast cancer.

The rearrangement links TRBV7-1 to TRBJ2-7; D is uncertain. TRBV7-1 is reported as an ORF; its role is uncertain. Trimming removed 4 bases from V and 6 bases from J, with 13 bases in between. The length of the CDR3 is 13 residues. The CDR3 loop reads CASSLEVLPEQYF. DNA of the CDR3: TGTGCCAGCAGCTTAGAAGTCCTTCCCGAGCAGTACTTC.

This chain connects TRBV22-1 to TRBJ1-5; the table's D call of TRBD1 was not tested on the DNA. TRBV22-1 is given as a pseudogene. CDR3 length: 15 amino acids. The CDR3 protein is CASSLGQASNQPQHF. CDR3 DNA: TGTGCCAGCAGTTTGGGACAGGCTAGCAATCAGCCCCAGCATTTT.

The chain uses TRBV6-8 and TRBJ2-1; 7 bases match TRBD2. The CDR3 has 14 amino acids. V lost 2 bases and J lost 6; bases outside the gene matches: 4. Per germline, CDR1 MNHGY and CDR2 SAAAGT. As DNA, the CDR3 is TGTGCCAGCAGTTACGGGAGGGCCTCCAATGAGCAGTTCTTC. It specifies CASSYGRASNEQFF.

V and J are TRBV23-1 and TRBJ1-1; D perhaps matches TRBD1 (5 bases). TRBV23-1 is sorted into the ORF group, with uncertain function. Trimming removed 0 bases at V and 1 base at J, with 18 bases between. This CDR3 contains 18 residues. The CDR3 DNA sequence: TGCGCCAGCAGTCAATCGCAGGCCAGGGATGCGGGGAACACTGAAGCTTTCTTT. It codes for CASSQSQARDAGNTEAFF.

The sample holds a few counts of this clone. The CDR3 DNA reads as TGTGCCAGCTCACCACCGGGACAGGGTCTCGGGCAGTACTTC. It translates to CASSPPGQGLGQYF. The chain uses TRBV18 and TRBJ2-7; 9 positions match TRBD1. This CDR3 has 14 amino acids. Germline lookup yields CDR1 KGHSH and CDR2 LQKENI. Trimming took 0 bases from V and 9 from J; bases not matched to a gene: 6.

This clone was seen only a few times. J is TRBJ2-1 and V is TRBV10-2; TRBD2 matches 16 bases. Per germline, CDR1 WSHSY and CDR2 SAAADI. The CDR3 spans 16 residues. The V segment lost 7 bases and the J segment 5 bases; nucleotides outside the gene matches: 5. This CDR3 reads CASTPGLAGGDNEQFF. CDR3 nucleotide sequence: TGCGCCAGCACTCCGGGACTAGCGGGAGGGGACAATGAGCAGTTCTTC.

This clone was seen once. In DNA form, the CDR3 reads TGTGCCTGGAGTACCGGACAGGGGTACACTGAAGCTTTCTTT. It is translated as CAWSTGQGYTEAFF. The V call is TRBV30, the J call TRBJ1-1; the match to TRBD1 covers 9 bases. CDR1 and CDR2 from the germline V gene are GTSNPN and SVGIG (reference sequence). V lost 2 bases to trimming and J lost 3 bases; unmatched junction nucleotides: 4. This CDR3 is built from 14 residues.

The rearrangement uses TRBV5-1 and TRBJ2-7, with 8 nucleotides matching TRBD2. The germline V gene has CDR1 SGHRS and CDR2 YFSETQ. This CDR3 comprises 15 residues. The junction had 8 bases not matched to a gene; V was cut back by 0 bases and J by 6 bases. The CDR3 coding sequence is TGCGCCAGCAGCTTGGTAGCGGGAATGTACTCCGAGCAGTACTTC. Its protein is CASSLVAGMYSEQYF.

This rearrangement joins TRBV6-8 to TRBJ1-2; 8 bases match TRBD1. The germline V gene has CDR1 MNHGY and CDR2 SAAAGT. There are 15 residues in the CDR3. V shed 8 bases, J shed 1 base, and the junction held 9 bases outside the gene matches. The CDR3 spells CASQGAGWNNYGYTF. The CDR3 DNA reads TGTGCCAGCCAGGGGGCAGGGTGGAATAACTATGGCTACACCTTC.

The chain couples TRBV11-3 to TRBJ1-4; D unclear. The ends were cut back, 5 bases at V and 5 bases at J, with 15 bases in the middle. The CDR3 is 15 residues long. Germline assignment: CDR1 SGHNT and CDR2 YENEEA. The CDR3 region is CASSEPGGPNEKLFF. CDR3 sequence (DNA): TGTGCCAGCAGCGAACCGGGAGGCCCCAATGAAAAACTGTTTTTT.